The next 21 T cell receptor beta chains were all read from a single sample in a study of T cell responses to AZD1222 COVID-19 vaccine. Here immunoSEQ multiplex PCR was the method, and the copy in TCRdb shows in-frame clones only, minus some. Seen here are fewer than 130,000 clones, 85% to 95% observed once, and the top ten hold 2.5% to 3%. Specimen: peripheral blood, collected 28 days after the second AZD1222 dose. These TCRs come from an adult who received the AZD1222 COVID-19 vaccine.

This rearrangement joins TRBV7-2 to TRBJ2-7, with 9 bases aligning to TRBD2. Per the germline V gene, CDR1 is SGHTA and CDR2 is FQGNSA. With 6 bases clipped from V and 3 bases from J, the junction kept 12 bases outside the gene matches. The CDR3 consists of 16 residues. CDR3 sequence reads: CASSLTSSGGYYEQYF. The CDR3 DNA is TGTGCCAGCAGTCTCACGTCCAGCGGGGGGTACTACGAGCAGTACTTC. Using reference TRBV7-2 and TRBJ2-7 for the parts outside the CDR3, the full variable domain is GAGVSQSPSNKVTEKGKDVELRCDPISGHTALYWYRQSLGQGLEFLIYFQGNSAPDKSGLPSDRFSAERTGGSVSTLTIQRTQQEDSAVYLCASSLTSSGGYYEQYFGPGTRLTVT.

This clone was found once. The V gene is TRBV6-5, the J gene TRBJ1-3, with D unresolved. V was cut by 6 bases and J by 0 bases, with 12 bases left in between. This CDR3 is 15 amino acids long. Germline V gives CDR1 MNHEY, CDR2 SVGAGI. In nucleotides, the CDR3 is TGTGCCAGCAGCTTACTGTTAAGCTCTGGAAACACCATATATTTT. It encodes CASSLLLSSGNTIYF.

The chain carries TRBV19 and TRBJ1-4; perhaps TRBD1 as D (5 bases). CDR3 length equals 15 residues. Germline CDR1 LNHDA, CDR2 SQIVND (reference sequence). V lost 2 bases to trimming and J lost 1 base, with 8 bases between them. In nucleotides, the CDR3 is TGTGCCAGTAGTATAATGGGGGTAACTAATGAAAAACTGTTTTTT. Its translation: CASSIMGVTNEKLFF.

The chain is built from TRBV7-9 and TRBJ2-3; D not resolved. Trimming left V 5 bases short and J 7 bases short, with 13 bases between. This CDR3 comprises 13 residues. The V gene's germline CDR1 is SEHNR and CDR2 FQNEAQ (reference sequence). CDR3 bases: TGTGCCAGCAGCGTGCCATCCCCTAATACGCAGTATTTT. Protein: CASSVPSPNTQYF.

The J gene is TRBJ1-3, the V gene TRBV7-9; D call uncertain. CDR3 length: 16 amino acids. V was cut by 5 bases and J by 0 bases, with 14 bases left in between. CDR1 is SEHNR, CDR2 FQNEAQ, per germline (reference sequence). The CDR3 coding sequence is TGTGCCAGCAGCGACTTCTCGGGATACTCTGGAAACACCATATATTTT. This codes for CASSDFSGYSGNTIYF.

The V call is TRBV18, the J call TRBJ2-2; no clear D. Trimming removed 3 bases from V and 3 bases from J, with 8 bases in between. The CDR3 consists of 14 residues. The germline CDR1 and CDR2 sequences are KGHSH and LQKENI. The CDR3 sequence is CASSPIDHTGELFF. Written as DNA, the CDR3 is TGTGCCAGCTCACCCATAGATCACACCGGGGAGCTGTTTTTT.

CDR3 coding DNA: TGTGCCAGCAGCCGTGGGTTGGCCGGGAACACTGAAGCTTTCTTT. Its protein is CASSRGLAGNTEAFF. V is TRBV4-2 and J is TRBJ1-1; D call uncertain. CDR1 and CDR2 from the germline V gene are LGHNA and YNFKEQ. The V end lost 4 bases, the J end lost 1 base, and 13 bases lay between the germline ends. The CDR3 is 15 residues long.

The J gene is TRBJ1-1, the V gene TRBV4-2; D remains unclear. With 6 bases removed from V and 5 bases from J, the gap between germline ends came to 19 bases. Looked up from germline, CDR1 is LGHNA and CDR2 is YNFKEQ. The CDR3 is 15 amino acids. CDR3 nucleotides: TGTGCCAGCAGGTCGACGTTGGTCAAGGTGACTGAAGCTTTCTTT. Encoded protein: CASRSTLVKVTEAFF.

The V and J genes are TRBV5-1 and TRBJ2-2, with a possible D match to TRBD2 (6 bases). The V gene's germline CDR1 is SGHRS and CDR2 YFSETQ. Between the trimmed V and J ends, which lost 3 bases and 3 bases, there was a span of 15 bases. The CDR3 runs 16 residues. CDR3 nucleotides: TGCGCCAGCAGCTCCGGGGGAAACTTTGACACCGGGGAGCTGTTTTTT. Translation: CASSSGGNFDTGELFF.

Turning to this clone: Other DNA sequences in this specimen translate into the identical CDR3. This chain joins TRBV19 and TRBJ1-1, with no clear D. Trimming removed 3 bases from V and 5 bases from J, with 10 bases in between. This CDR3 is 13 amino acids long. From germline, CDR1 is LNHDA and CDR2 SQIVND (reference sequence). This chain's CDR3 is CASSIDGWTEAFF. The CDR3 DNA reads as TGTGCCAGTAGTATCGATGGTTGGACTGAAGCTTTCTTT.

The chain combines TRBV4-2 with TRBJ1-1; no firm D call. Germline V lookup: CDR1 LGHNA, CDR2 YNFKEQ. Trimming cost V 5 bases and J 4 bases, with 8 bases left between them. The CDR3 has 12 amino acids. CDR3 coding DNA: TGTGCCAGCAGCACCTACCTCACTGAAGCTTTCTTT. This gives the protein CASSTYLTEAFF.

The chain uses TRBV5-4 and TRBJ2-3, with TRBD1 identical over 7 bases. Trimming removed 5 bases from V and 0 bases from J; junction bases left unmatched: 6. Germline V gene data show CDR1 as SGHNT and CDR2 as YYREEE (reference sequence). The CDR3 is made up of 15 amino acids. CDR3 residues: CASRYRGASTDTQYF. Written as DNA, the CDR3 is TGTGCCAGCAGGTACAGGGGCGCTAGCACAGATACGCAGTATTTT.

The V gene is TRBV3-1 (or the pseudogene TRBV3-2), the J gene TRBJ1-4; unclear D gene. Germline values: CDR1 LGHDT, CDR2 YNNKEL (reference sequence). CDR3 length: 14 amino acids. With 3 bases removed from V and 7 bases from J, the gap between germline ends came to 12 bases. The CDR3 is CASSQGLGPEKLFF. CDR3 coding DNA: TGTGCCAGCAGCCAGGGTCTGGGTCCTGAAAAACTGTTTTTT.

The chain combines TRBV19 with TRBJ2-1, with a weak D call TRBD2 (6 bases). V was clipped by 5 bases and J by 3 bases, with 8 bases between them. CDR1 and CDR2 from the germline V gene are LNHDA and SQIVND (reference sequence). This CDR3 region has 13 residues. Written as DNA, the CDR3 is TGTGCCAGTAGTCCGACTAGCTACAATGAGCAGTTCTTC. Its translation: CASSPTSYNEQFF.

The chain has TRBV27 and TRBJ2-1; the D gene is possibly TRBD2 (5 bases). Germline V gene lookup returns CDR1 MNHEY and CDR2 SMNVEV (reference sequence). This CDR3 is built from 11 residues. The ends were cut back, 4 bases at V and 9 bases at J, with 7 bases in the middle. This CDR3 is CASSSGSEQFF. The CDR3 nucleotides are TGTGCCAGCAGTTCGGGATCTGAGCAGTTCTTC.

This chain links TRBV10-3 with TRBJ1-2; TRBD1 matches at 7 bases. The CDR3 has 18 amino acids. With 0 bases clipped from V and 2 bases from J, the junction kept 12 bases outside the gene matches. Germline-derived CDR1 and CDR2 are ENHRY and SYGVKD. CDR3 sequence (DNA): TGTGCCATCAGTGAGTCGGGGGGACAGCCGACATTAAACTATGGCTACACCTTC. Encoded protein: CAISESGGQPTLNYGYTF.

V is TRBV5-5 and J is TRBJ1-5, with D tentatively TRBD1 (5 bases). This CDR3 has 15 residues. Trimming cost V 0 bases and J 5 bases, with 12 bases left between them. Per the germline V gene, CDR1 is SGHKS and CDR2 is YYEKEE (reference sequence). Here the CDR3 DNA reads TGTGCCAGCAGCTTGGTTTGGGGGAAGGATCAGCCCCAGCATTTT. It is translated as CASSLVWGKDQPQHF.

The chain joins TRBV6-6 to TRBJ2-3; 11 nucleotides align to TRBD2. This CDR3 has 17 residues. Unmatched junction bases numbered 11, after V lost 5 bases and J lost 4 bases. Germline V gene data show CDR1 as MNHNY and CDR2 as SVGAGI (reference sequence). The chain's CDR3 is CASSLALAGVLPDTQYF. The CDR3 DNA reads as TGTGCCAGCAGTCTTGCACTAGCGGGAGTGTTACCAGATACGCAGTATTTT.

This clone came up once. The chain combines TRBV11-2 with TRBJ2-1, with D possibly being TRBD1 (5 bases). Germline V lookup: CDR1 SGHAT, CDR2 FQNNGV. The CDR3 extends over 15 amino acids. The ends were cut back, 6 bases at V and 3 bases at J, with 15 bases in the middle. CDR3 nucleotides: TGTGCCAGCAGTTTTTTAGGGGTTAACTACAATGAGCAGTTCTTC. Encoded protein: CASSFLGVNYNEQFF.

The V gene is TRBV12-3 or TRBV12-4, the J gene TRBJ2-3; the D is unclear. CDR3 length: 12 residues. Trimming took 3 bases from V and 4 from J, leaving 5 bases between them. DNA of the CDR3: TGTGCCAGCAGTTTTCAGCCAGATACGCAGTATTTT. It encodes CASSFQPDTQYF.

The chain links TRBV6-5 to TRBJ2-7; a possible D gene is TRBD2 (6 bases). The germline gives CDR1 MNHEY, CDR2 SVGAGI. The CDR3 extends over 13 amino acids. The V gene lost 8 bases and the J gene lost 6 bases, with 17 bases spanning the gap. CDR3 bases: TGTGCCAGCCCCATTCGGGGGATTGGCGAGCAGTACTTC. It codes for CASPIRGIGEQYF.